This passage covers 19 T cell receptor beta chains from one sample sequenced in a study of T cells in Graves' hyperthyroidism and ophthalmopathy. The source material, RNA transcripts, was used to amplify TCR beta CDR3 regions. The study used the HTBI primer set for a first-round RT-PCR of the TCR CDR3. Each CDR3 protein is one row after TCRdb ran MiXCR on the multiplex PCR reads. The sample has nearly 600,000 distinct CDR3 sequences; approximately 14% are singletons. The material sequenced was blood. All receptors derive from a woman in her twenties or thirties with Graves' hyperthyroidism that later progressed to Graves' ophthalmopathy.

This clonotype was counted ten times or more. The J gene is TRBJ2-1, the V gene TRBV30, with 9 positions matching TRBD1. V lost 5 bases and J lost 6; bases outside the gene matches: 8. CDR3 length: 14 residues. Germline CDR1 and CDR2: GTSNPN and SVGIG (reference sequence). CDR3 coding DNA: TGTGCCTGGGGACAGGGGTTGATAGGCAATGAGCAGTTCTTC. Protein product: CAWGQGLIGNEQFF.

With regard to this clonotype: A read error may be the cause here, since a much bigger clone is one base away. This chain joins TRBV11-2 and TRBJ1-3, with D hard to call. CDR1 is SGHAT, CDR2 FQNNGV, per germline. Trimming cost V 6 bases and J 0 bases, with 21 bases left between them. There are 18 residues in the CDR3. CDR3 in amino acids: CASRYYPSGIISGNTIYF. Here the CDR3 DNA reads TGTGCCAGCAGATATTACCCCAGCGGGATTATCTCTGGAAACACCATATATTTT.

The sample holds many counts of this clonotype. The chain uses TRBV12-3 or TRBV12-4 and TRBJ1-5, with D maybe TRBD1 (5 bases). The CDR3 is 17 residues long. V lost 3 bases and J 4 bases, leaving 19 bases between the germline ends. The CDR3 region is CASSFLGGMGKNQPQHF. The CDR3 nucleotides read TGTGCCAGCAGTTTCCTCGGGGGAATGGGGAAGAATCAGCCCCAGCATTTT.

This clonotype was observed at least ten times. The chain has TRBV5-1 and TRBJ1-4; tentative D call: TRBD1 (5 bases). The germline gives CDR1 SGHRS, CDR2 YFSETQ. Trimming took 3 bases from V and 3 from J, leaving 12 bases between them. The CDR3 is 15 amino acids. The CDR3 DNA reads as TGCGCCAGCAGCTCAGGACAAGTCTCTAATGAAAAACTGTTTTTT. Its translation is CASSSGQVSNEKLFF.

The rearrangement links TRBV3-1 to TRBJ2-7; tentative D call: TRBD2 (6 bases). CDR3 size: 16 residues. Trimming took off 3 bases at V and 4 bases at J, with 19 bases between the two ends. Per the germline V gene, CDR1 is LGHDT and CDR2 is YNNKEL (reference sequence). CDR3 region: CASSQAGTTRGYEQYF. For the CDR3, the DNA is TGTGCCAGCAGCCAGGCGGGGACCACTAGGGGATACGAGCAGTACTTC.

The J gene is TRBJ1-5, the V gene TRBV20-1, with D possibly TRBD1 on 5 matching bases. The germline CDR1 and CDR2 sequences are DFQATT and SNEGSKA (reference sequence). This CDR3 comprises 14 residues. Trimming removed 2 bases at V and 3 bases at J, with 11 bases between. The CDR3 coding sequence is TGCAGTGCTAGACGGGGCTTTCCCAATCAGCCCCAGCATTTT. Its translation is CSARRGFPNQPQHF.

This clonotype has a handful of counts. J is TRBJ2-7 and V is TRBV29-1; 9 positions match TRBD1. This CDR3 region has 14 residues. CDR1 and CDR2 from the germline V gene are SQVTM and ANQGSEA. Unmatched junction bases numbered 6, after V lost 5 bases and J lost 1 base. This CDR3 reads CSVSPGQGSYEQYF. As DNA, the CDR3 is TGCAGCGTTTCCCCGGGACAGGGATCCTACGAGCAGTACTTC.

This clonotype was counted at least ten times. The CDR3 here is CASRPTRDGETQYF. For the CDR3, the DNA is TGTGCCAGCAGGCCGACTAGGGACGGGGAGACCCAGTACTTC. The chain employs TRBV6-2 or TRBV6-3 and TRBJ2-5; possibly TRBD2 for D (6 bases). Deletions cut 6 bases from V and 5 bases from J, with 16 bases between. CDR1 and CDR2 (germline): MNHEY, SVGEGT. The CDR3 contains 14 residues.

The table lists this clonotype with a few counts. In DNA, the CDR3 is TGTGCCAGCAGCCCCCTCGCGGACCCATTCTACGAGCAGTACTTC. It encodes CASSPLADPFYEQYF. The chain employs TRBV3-1 and TRBJ2-7, with D unclear. CDR1 and CDR2 (germline): LGHDT, YNNKEL (reference sequence). This CDR3 is 15 amino acids long. Trimming took 4 bases from V and 3 from J, leaving 16 bases between them.

This clonotype has only a few counts. The rearrangement links TRBV25-1 to TRBJ1-2; TRBD1 might be the D (6 bases). The CDR3 consists of 12 residues. The germline V gene has CDR1 MGHDK and CDR2 SYGVNS. V was shortened by 10 bases and J by 3 bases, with 12 bases between the two germline ends. The CDR3: CATGQLHYGYTF. CDR3 DNA: TGTGCCACCGGACAGTTGCACTATGGCTACACCTTC.

The chain couples TRBV3-1 to TRBJ2-1, with 7 bases that match TRBD2. Germline-derived CDR1 and CDR2 are LGHDT and YNNKEL (reference sequence). This CDR3 has 16 amino acids. V lost 4 bases to trimming and J lost 2 bases; unmatched junction nucleotides: 8. The CDR3 DNA reads TGTGCCAGCAGCCCCTGGTCGGGAGGCCCCTACAATGAGCAGTTCTTC. Translated: CASSPWSGGPYNEQFF.

In its sample, this clonotype was seen many times. CDR3 nucleotides: TGTGCCTGGAAGTTGGGAGGGCTCGGCAATGAGCAGTTCTTC. Translated, it gives CAWKLGGLGNEQFF. This chain connects TRBV30 to TRBJ2-1; TRBD2 agrees at 7 bases. CDR1 and CDR2 (germline): GTSNPN, SVGIG (reference sequence). The CDR3 extends over 14 amino acids. The trim removed 4 bases at V and 6 bases at J, leaving 9 bases unmatched.

As for this clonotype: A junction end diverges from the germline sequence, so it may reflect a read error. The chain recombines TRBV12-3 or TRBV12-4 with TRBJ1-1, with unresolved D. This CDR3 comprises 15 residues. The DNA for the CDR3 is TGTGCCAGCAGTTTAGCGCTATATTATAACACTGAAACTTTCTTT. Amino acid sequence: CASSLALYYNTETFF.

This chain joins TRBV4-3 and TRBJ2-1; the match to TRBD1 covers 8 bases. This CDR3 spans 15 amino acids. Losses at the gene ends were 2 bases for V and 9 bases for J; bases not matched to a gene: 9. The germline CDR1 and CDR2 sequences are LGHNA and YSLEER. For the CDR3, the DNA is TGCGCCAGCAGCCAAATGACAGGGGCGACCGGTGAGCAGTTCTTC. Amino acids: CASSQMTGATGEQFF.

This clonotype occurred a few times. A much larger clone differs from this one at a single base, so this may be a read error. J is TRBJ2-5 and V is TRBV11-2; no clear D gene. The germline gives CDR1 SGHAT, CDR2 FQNNGV. The CDR3 runs 11 residues. V was pared by 4 bases and J by 12 bases, with 12 bases between. DNA of the CDR3: TGTGCCAGCAGCTCGAAGATAATGAAGTACTTC. Protein sequence: CASSSKIMKYF.

At least ten counts were recorded for this clonotype. The gene calls are TRBV20-1 and TRBJ2-3; D is undetermined. The CDR3 covers 14 residues. The V gene's germline CDR1 is DFQATT and CDR2 SNEGSKA (reference sequence). Trimming shortened V by 0 bases and J by 0 bases, and 7 bases separated the two germline ends. CDR3 in amino acids: CSARDQGSTDTQYF. CDR3 bases: TGCAGTGCTAGAGATCAAGGGAGCACAGATACGCAGTATTTT.

This clonotype has at least ten counts. This rearrangement joins TRBV2 to TRBJ2-5, with D possibly TRBD1 on 5 matching bases. This CDR3 comprises 17 residues. Germline lookup yields CDR1 SNHLY and CDR2 FYNNEI. Trimming removed 6 bases at V and 0 bases at J, with 20 bases between. The chain's CDR3 is CASSPSSPTAYQETQYF. The CDR3 DNA reads as TGTGCCAGCAGCCCCAGCTCCCCGACAGCGTACCAAGAGACCCAGTACTTC.

V and J are TRBV7-9 and TRBJ2-7; 9 nucleotides match TRBD2. Germline lookup yields CDR1 SEHNR and CDR2 FQNEAQ (reference sequence). This CDR3 spans 16 amino acids. J lost 4 bases, V lost 8 bases, and 15 bases had no gene match. The CDR3 is CASEGREGSGGYEQYF. CDR3 DNA sequence: TGTGCCAGCGAAGGGCGGGAGGGGTCCGGGGGATACGAGCAGTACTTC.

The table lists this clonotype with many counts. The gene calls are TRBV7-2 and TRBJ2-3, with D maybe TRBD1 (5 bases). The CDR3 extends over 16 amino acids. The germline gives CDR1 SGHTA, CDR2 FQGNSA. The ends were cut back, 5 bases at V and 2 bases at J, with 17 bases in the middle. The CDR3 loop reads CASSDQGVLPTDTQYF. The CDR3 nucleotides are TGTGCCAGCAGCGACCAAGGGGTACTACCCACAGATACGCAGTATTTT.